The TCR beta chain described here comes from a study of blood T cell repertoires in COVID-19. The CDR3 has 14 residues. CDR1 and CDR2 from the germline V gene are SGHTA and FQGTGA. This clone is a singleton in its sample. The junction shows a germline mismatch at one end, possibly a read error. Repertoires were generated with immunoSEQ multiplex PCR, while TCRdb's copy carries only in-frame clones and drops some. Seen here are roughly 100,000 clones, roughly 79% observed once, and the top ten hold around 9.4%. Input material: peripheral blood. The sequence was obtained from an elderly woman with acute or convalescent COVID-19. The chain employs TRBV7-3 and TRBJ2-1; 9 bases are shared with TRBD2. DNA of the CDR3: TGTGCCAGCAGGTTAAGCGGGGGGCATGATGAGCAGTTCTTC. Amino acids: CASRLSGGHDEQFF.